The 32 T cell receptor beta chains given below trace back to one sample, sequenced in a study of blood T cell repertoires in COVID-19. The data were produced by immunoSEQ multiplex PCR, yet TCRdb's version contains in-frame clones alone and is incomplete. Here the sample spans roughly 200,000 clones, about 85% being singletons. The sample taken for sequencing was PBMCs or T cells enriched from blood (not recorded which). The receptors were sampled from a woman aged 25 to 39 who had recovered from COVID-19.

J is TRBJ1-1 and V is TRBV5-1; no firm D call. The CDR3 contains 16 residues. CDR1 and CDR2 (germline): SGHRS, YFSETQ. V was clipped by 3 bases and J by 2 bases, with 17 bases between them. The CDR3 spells CASSSLGGMLNTEAFF. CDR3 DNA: TGCGCCAGCAGCTCCCTGGGCGGGATGTTAAACACTGAAGCTTTCTTT. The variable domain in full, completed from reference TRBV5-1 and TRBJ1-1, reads KAGVTQTPRYLIKTRGQQVTLSCSPISGHRSVSWYQQTPGQGLQFLFEYFSETQRNKGNFPGRFSGRQFSNSRSEMNVSTLELGDSALYLCASSSLGGMLNTEAFFGQGTRLTVV.

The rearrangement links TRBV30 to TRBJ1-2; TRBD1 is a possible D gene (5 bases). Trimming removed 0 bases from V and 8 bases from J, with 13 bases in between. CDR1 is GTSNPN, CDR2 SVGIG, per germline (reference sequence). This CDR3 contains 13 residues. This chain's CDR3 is CAWSVGGNWGYTF. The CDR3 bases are TGTGCCTGGAGTGTCGGGGGAAACTGGGGCTACACCTTC.

In DNA form, the CDR3 reads TGTGCCAGCAGTTACTCGGGGGGACCGTACCAAGAGACCCAGTACTTC. Its translation: CASSYSGGPYQETQYF. The rearrangement joins TRBV6-5 to TRBJ2-5, with D perhaps matching TRBD2 (6 bases). Trimming took off 0 bases at V and 0 bases at J, with 11 bases between the two ends. The CDR3 length is 16 residues. Germline CDR1 MNHEY, CDR2 SVGAGI.

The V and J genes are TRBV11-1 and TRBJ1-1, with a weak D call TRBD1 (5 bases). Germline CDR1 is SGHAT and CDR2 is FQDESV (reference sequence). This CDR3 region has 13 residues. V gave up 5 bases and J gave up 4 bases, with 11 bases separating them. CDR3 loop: CASSRVGGTEAFF. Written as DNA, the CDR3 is TGTGCCAGCAGCCGGGTCGGGGGCACTGAAGCTTTCTTT.

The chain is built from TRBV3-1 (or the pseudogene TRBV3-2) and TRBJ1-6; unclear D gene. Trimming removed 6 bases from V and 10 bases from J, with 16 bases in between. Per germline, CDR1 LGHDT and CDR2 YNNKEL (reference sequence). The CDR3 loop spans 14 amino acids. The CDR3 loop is CASRNLLGESPLHF. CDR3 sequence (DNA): TGTGCCAGCAGAAATCTCCTTGGTGAGTCACCCCTCCACTTT.

The CDR3 DNA follows: TGTGCCAGCAGCTTAAGCTGGACAGGGGGTGTCATGAACACTGAAGCTTTCTTT. Translation gives CASSLSWTGGVMNTEAFF. The chain links TRBV7-9 to TRBJ1-1; 10 bases line up with TRBD1. Germline V gives CDR1 SEHNR, CDR2 FQNEAQ (reference sequence). This CDR3 spans 18 amino acids. The V segment lost 2 bases and the J segment 0 bases; nucleotides outside the gene matches: 9.

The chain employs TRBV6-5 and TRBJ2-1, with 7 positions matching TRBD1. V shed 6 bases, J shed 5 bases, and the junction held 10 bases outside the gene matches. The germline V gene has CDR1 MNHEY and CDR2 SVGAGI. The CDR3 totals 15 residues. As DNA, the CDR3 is TGTGCCAGCAGCTCCCGGGACAGAGGAAACAATGAGCAGTTCTTC. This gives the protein CASSSRDRGNNEQFF.

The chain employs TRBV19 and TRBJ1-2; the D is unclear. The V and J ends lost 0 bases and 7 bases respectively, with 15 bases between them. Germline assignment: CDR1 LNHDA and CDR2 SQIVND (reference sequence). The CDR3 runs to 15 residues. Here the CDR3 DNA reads TGTGCCAGTAGTATAGATATCGGGTTGCGGGGTGGCTACACCTTC. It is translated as CASSIDIGLRGGYTF.

The CDR3 DNA is TGTGCCCCCCAGGGGTTAGAGACAGATAGCAATCAGCCCCAGCATTTT. This encodes CAPQGLETDSNQPQHF. V usage is TRBV24-1 and J usage is TRBJ1-5; D may be TRBD1 (6 bases). V was shortened by 12 bases and J by 0 bases, with 20 bases between the two germline ends. This CDR3 region has 16 residues. Germline V gene lookup returns CDR1 KGHDR and CDR2 SFDVKD.

The CDR3 DNA sequence: TGTGCCTGGAGAACCGTTAGCGGGAGCTATTCGGATGAGCAGTTCTTC. This gives the protein CAWRTVSGSYSDEQFF. The chain links TRBV30 to TRBJ2-1; 9 nucleotides match TRBD2. The CDR3 has 16 amino acids. CDR1 and CDR2 from the germline V gene are GTSNPN and SVGIG (reference sequence). J was trimmed by 8 bases and V by 3 bases; bases with no gene match: 14.

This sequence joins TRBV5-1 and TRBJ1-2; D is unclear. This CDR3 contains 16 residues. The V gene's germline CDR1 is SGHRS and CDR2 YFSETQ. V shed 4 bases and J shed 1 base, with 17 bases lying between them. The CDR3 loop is CASSPDPVGLNYGYTF. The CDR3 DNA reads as TGCGCCAGCAGCCCCGACCCCGTAGGACTTAACTATGGCTACACCTTC.

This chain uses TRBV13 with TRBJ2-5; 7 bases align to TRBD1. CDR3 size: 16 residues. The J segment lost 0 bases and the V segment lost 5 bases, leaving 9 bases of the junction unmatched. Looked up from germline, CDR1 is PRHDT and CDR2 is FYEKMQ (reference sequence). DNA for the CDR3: TGTGCCAGCAGCCAACAGGGACAGCAGTACCAAGAGACCCAGTACTTC. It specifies CASSQQGQQYQETQYF.

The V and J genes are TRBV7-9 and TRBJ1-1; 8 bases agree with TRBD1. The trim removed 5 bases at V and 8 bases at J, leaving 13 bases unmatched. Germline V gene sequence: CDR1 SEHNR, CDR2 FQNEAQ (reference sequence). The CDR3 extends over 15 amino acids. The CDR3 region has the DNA TGTGCCAGCAGCCCGGGCGACAGGGGTTGGGTAGAAGCTTTCTTT. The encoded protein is CASSPGDRGWVEAFF.

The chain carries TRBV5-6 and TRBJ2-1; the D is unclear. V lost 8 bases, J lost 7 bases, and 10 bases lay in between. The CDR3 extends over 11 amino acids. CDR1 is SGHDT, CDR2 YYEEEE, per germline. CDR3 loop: CASAVGNEQFF. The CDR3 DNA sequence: TGTGCCAGTGCCGTCGGTAATGAGCAGTTCTTC.

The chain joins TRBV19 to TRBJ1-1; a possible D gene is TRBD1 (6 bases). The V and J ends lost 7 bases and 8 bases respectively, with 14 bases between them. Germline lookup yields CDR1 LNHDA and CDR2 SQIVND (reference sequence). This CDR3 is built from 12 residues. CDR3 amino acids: CASKNRVREAFF. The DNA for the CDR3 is TGTGCCAGTAAAAACAGGGTCCGGGAAGCTTTCTTT.

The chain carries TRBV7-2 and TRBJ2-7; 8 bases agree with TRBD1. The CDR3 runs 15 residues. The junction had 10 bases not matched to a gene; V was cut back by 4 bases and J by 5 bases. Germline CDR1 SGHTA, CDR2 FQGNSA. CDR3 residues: CASSYWDRQNHEQYF. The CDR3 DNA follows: TGTGCCAGCAGCTACTGGGACAGGCAAAACCACGAGCAGTACTTC.

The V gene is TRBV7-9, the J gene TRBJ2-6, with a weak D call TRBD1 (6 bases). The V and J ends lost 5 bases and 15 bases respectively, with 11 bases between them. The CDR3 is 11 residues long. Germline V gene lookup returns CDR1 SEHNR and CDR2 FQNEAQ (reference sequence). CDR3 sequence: CASSQQGSLTF. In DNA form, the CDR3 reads TGTGCCAGCAGCCAACAGGGAAGCCTGACTTTC.

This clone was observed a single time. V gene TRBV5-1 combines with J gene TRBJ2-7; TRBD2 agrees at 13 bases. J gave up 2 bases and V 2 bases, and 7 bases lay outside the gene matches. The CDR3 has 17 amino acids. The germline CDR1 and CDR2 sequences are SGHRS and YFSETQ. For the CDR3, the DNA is TGCGCCAGCAGCTTTAGGACTAGCGGGGGTGAAACCTACGAGCAGTACTTC. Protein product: CASSFRTSGGETYEQYF.

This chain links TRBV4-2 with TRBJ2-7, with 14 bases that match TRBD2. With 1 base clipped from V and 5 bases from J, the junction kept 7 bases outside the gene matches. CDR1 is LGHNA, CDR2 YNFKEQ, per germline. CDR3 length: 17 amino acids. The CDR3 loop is CASSQVRGLAGENEQYF. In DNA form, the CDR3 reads TGTGCCAGCAGCCAAGTTAGGGGACTAGCGGGAGAGAACGAGCAGTACTTC.

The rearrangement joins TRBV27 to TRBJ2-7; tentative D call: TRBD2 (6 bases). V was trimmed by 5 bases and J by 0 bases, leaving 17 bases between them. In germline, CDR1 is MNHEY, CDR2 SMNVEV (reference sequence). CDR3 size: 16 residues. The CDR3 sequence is CASSPKGGQSSYEQYF. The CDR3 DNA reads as TGTGCCAGCAGTCCCAAGGGAGGTCAGTCCTCCTACGAGCAGTACTTC.

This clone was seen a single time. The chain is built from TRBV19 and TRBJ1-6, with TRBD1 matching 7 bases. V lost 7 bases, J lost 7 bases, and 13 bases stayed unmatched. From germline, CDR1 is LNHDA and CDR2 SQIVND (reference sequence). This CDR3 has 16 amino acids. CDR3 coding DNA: TGTGCCAGTAACCCAACAGTGACAGGGCTAAATTCACCCCTCCACTTT. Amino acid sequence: CASNPTVTGLNSPLHF.

The CDR3: CASRGDRPTEAFF. CDR3 DNA sequence: TGTGCCAGCAGGGGGGACAGACCCACTGAAGCTTTCTTT. The rearrangement links TRBV3-1 (or the pseudogene TRBV3-2) to TRBJ1-1, with TRBD1 matching 7 bases. The CDR3 runs 13 residues. Germline V lookup: CDR1 LGHDT, CDR2 YNNKEL (reference sequence). V trimming: 6 bases; J trimming: 4 bases; junction bases outside the gene matches: 5.

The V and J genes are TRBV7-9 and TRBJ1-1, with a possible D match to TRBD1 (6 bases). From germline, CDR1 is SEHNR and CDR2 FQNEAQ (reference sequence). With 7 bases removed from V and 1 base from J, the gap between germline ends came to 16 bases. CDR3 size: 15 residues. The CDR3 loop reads CASTPSRGQNTEAFF. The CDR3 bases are TGTGCCAGCACGCCCTCGAGGGGACAGAACACTGAAGCTTTCTTT. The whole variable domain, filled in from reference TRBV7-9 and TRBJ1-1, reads DTGVSQNPRHKITKRGQNVTFRCDPISEHNRLYWYRQTLGQGPEFLTYFQNEAQLEKSRLLSDRFSAERPKGSFSTLEIQRTEQGDSAMYLCASTPSRGQNTEAFFGQGTRLTVV.

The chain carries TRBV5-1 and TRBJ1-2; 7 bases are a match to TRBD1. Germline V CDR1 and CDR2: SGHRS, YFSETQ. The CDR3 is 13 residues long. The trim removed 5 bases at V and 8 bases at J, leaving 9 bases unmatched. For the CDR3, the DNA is TGCGCCAGCAGAGCACAGGGGTCGTTAGGCTACACCTTC. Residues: CASRAQGSLGYTF.

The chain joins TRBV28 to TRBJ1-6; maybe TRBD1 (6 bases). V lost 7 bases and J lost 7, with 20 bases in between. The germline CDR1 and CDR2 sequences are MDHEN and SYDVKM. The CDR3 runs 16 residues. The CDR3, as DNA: TGTGCCAGCACCCTTTTACCGGGACAAGCCAATTCACCCCTCCACTTT. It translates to CASTLLPGQANSPLHF. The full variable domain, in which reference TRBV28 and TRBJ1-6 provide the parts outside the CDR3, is DVKVTQSSRYLVKRTGEKVFLECVQDMDHENMFWYRQDPGLGLRLIYFSYDVKMKEKGDIPEGYSVSREKKERFSLILESASTNQTSMYLCASTLLPGQANSPLHFGNGTRLTVT.

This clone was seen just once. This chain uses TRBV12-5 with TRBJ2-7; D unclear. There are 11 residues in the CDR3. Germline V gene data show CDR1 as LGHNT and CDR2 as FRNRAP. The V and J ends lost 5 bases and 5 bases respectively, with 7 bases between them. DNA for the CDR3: TGTGCTAGTGGTCGTGCGGACGAGCAGTACTTC. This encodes CASGRADEQYF. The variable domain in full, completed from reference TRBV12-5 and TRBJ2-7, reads DARVTQTPRHKVTEMGQEVTMRCQPILGHNTVFWYRQTMMQGLELLAYFRNRAPLDDSGMPKDRFSAEMPDATLATLKIQPSEPRDSAVYFCASGRADEQYFGPGTRLTVT.

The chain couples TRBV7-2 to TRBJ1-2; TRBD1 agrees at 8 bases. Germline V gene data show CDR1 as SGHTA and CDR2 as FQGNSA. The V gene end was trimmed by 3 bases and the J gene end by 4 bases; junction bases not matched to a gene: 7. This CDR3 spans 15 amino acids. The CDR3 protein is CASSFEGQGSYGYTF. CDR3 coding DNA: TGTGCCAGCAGCTTTGAAGGACAGGGTAGCTATGGCTACACCTTC.

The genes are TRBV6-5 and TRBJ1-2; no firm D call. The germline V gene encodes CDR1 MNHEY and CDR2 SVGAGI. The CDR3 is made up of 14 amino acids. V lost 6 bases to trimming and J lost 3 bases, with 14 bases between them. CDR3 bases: TGTGCCAGCAGACTCCCAACGATGGACTATGGCTACACCTTC. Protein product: CASRLPTMDYGYTF.

CDR3 in DNA: TGCGCCAGCAGCGGGACAGAAACCGCTAACTATGGCTACACCTTC. Its protein is CASSGTETANYGYTF. V usage is TRBV5-1 and J usage is TRBJ1-2, with 7 bases aligning to TRBD1. Germline assignment: CDR1 SGHRS and CDR2 YFSETQ. CDR3 length: 15 amino acids. Trimming took 4 bases from V and 0 from J; bases not matched to a gene: 6.

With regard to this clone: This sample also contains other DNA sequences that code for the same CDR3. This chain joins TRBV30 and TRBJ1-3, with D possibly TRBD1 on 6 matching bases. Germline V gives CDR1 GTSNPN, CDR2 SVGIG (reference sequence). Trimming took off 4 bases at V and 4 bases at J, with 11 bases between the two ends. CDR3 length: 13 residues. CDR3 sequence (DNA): TGTGCCTGGAATCGTGGGGGCGGAAACACCATATATTTT. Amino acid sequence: CAWNRGGGNTIYF.

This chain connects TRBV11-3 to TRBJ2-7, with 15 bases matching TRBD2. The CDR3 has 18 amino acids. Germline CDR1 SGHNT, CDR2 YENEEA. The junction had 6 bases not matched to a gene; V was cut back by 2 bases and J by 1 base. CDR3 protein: CASSLWTSGRAGSYEQYF. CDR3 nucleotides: TGTGCCAGCAGCTTATGGACTAGCGGGAGGGCGGGATCCTACGAGCAGTACTTC.

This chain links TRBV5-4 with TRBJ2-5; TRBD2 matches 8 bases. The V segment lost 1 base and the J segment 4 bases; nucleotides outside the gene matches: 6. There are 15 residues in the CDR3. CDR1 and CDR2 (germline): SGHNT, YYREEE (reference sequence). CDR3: CASSLSGGAGETQYF. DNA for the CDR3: TGTGCCAGCAGCTTGTCCGGGGGGGCAGGAGAGACCCAGTACTTC.